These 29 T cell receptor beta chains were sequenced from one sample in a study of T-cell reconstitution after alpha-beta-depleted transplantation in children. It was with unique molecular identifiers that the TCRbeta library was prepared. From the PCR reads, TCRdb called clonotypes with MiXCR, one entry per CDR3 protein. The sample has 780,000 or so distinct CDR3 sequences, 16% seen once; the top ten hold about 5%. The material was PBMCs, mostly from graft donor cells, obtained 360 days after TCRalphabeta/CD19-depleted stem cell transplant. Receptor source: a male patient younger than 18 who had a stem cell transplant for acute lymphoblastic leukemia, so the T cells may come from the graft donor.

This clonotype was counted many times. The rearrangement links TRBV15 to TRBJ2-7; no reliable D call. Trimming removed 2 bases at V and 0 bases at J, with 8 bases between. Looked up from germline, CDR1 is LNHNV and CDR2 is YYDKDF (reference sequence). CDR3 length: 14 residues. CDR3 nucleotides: TGTGCCACCAGCAGACAGGACCCCTCCTACGAGCAGTACTTC. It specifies CATSRQDPSYEQYF.

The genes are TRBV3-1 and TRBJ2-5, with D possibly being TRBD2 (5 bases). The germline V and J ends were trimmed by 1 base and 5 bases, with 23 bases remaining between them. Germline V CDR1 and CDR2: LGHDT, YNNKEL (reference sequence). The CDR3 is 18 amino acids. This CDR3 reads CASSQGRSLVGVWETQYF. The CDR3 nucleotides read TGTGCCAGCAGCCAAGGTCGGTCCCTAGTGGGAGTTTGGGAGACCCAGTACTTC.

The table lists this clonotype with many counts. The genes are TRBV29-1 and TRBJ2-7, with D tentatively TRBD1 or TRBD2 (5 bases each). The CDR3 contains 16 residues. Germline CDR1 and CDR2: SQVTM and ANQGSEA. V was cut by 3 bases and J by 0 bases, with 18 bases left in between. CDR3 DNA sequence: TGCAGCGTTGACGAACCGGGACCCCTGAGCTCCTACGAGCAGTACTTC. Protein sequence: CSVDEPGPLSSYEQYF.

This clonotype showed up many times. The CDR3 is CASSPLSGKDTQYF. DNA of the CDR3: TGTGCCAGCAGTCCCCTGAGCGGGAAAGATACGCAGTATTTT. The chain uses TRBV12-3 or TRBV12-4 and TRBJ2-3; 7 bases are shared with TRBD2. Losses at the gene ends were 5 bases for V and 5 bases for J; bases not matched to a gene: 7. The length of the CDR3 is 14 residues.

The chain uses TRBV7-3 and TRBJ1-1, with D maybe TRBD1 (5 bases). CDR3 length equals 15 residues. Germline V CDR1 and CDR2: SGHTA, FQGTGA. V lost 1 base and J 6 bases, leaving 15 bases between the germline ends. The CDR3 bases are TGTGCCAGCAGCTTAATGGGGGGGGGTAGTGCTGAAGCTTTCTTT. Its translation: CASSLMGGGSAEAFF.

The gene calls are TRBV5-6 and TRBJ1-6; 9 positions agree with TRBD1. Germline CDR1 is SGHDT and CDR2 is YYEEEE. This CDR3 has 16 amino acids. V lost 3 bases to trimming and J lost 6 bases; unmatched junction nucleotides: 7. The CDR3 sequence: CASSWPGQGPNSPLHF. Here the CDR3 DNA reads TGTGCCAGCAGCTGGCCGGGACAGGGACCTAATTCACCCCTCCACTTT.

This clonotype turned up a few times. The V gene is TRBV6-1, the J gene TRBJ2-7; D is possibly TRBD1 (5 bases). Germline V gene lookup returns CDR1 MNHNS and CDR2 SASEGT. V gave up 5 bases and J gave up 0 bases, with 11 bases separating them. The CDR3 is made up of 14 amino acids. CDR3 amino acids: CASSKGPSSYEQYF. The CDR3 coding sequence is TGTGCCAGCAGTAAGGGGCCGAGCTCCTACGAGCAGTACTTC.

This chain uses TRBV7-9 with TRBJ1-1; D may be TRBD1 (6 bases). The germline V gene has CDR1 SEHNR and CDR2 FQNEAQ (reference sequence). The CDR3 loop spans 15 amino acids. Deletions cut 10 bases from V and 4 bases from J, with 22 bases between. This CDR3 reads CAIRAGVGKVTEAFF. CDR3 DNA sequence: TGTGCCATTAGGGCAGGGGTGGGTAAGGTCACTGAAGCTTTCTTT.

The CDR3 loop reads CASSLQVSGPIRQYF. The CDR3 DNA is TGTGCCAGCAGTTTACAAGTCAGCGGACCTATAAGGCAGTACTTC. The chain joins TRBV12-3 or TRBV12-4 to TRBJ2-7, with D tentatively TRBD2 (5 bases). Trimming removed 2 bases at V and 9 bases at J, with 20 bases between. CDR3 size: 15 residues.

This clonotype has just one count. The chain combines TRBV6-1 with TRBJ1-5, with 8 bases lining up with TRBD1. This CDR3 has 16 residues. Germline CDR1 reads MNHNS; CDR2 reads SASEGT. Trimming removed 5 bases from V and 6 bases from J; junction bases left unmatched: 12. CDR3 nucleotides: TGTGCCAGCAGTCTGACAGGGGTGCCGACCTCTCAGCCCCAGCATTTT. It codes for CASSLTGVPTSQPQHF.

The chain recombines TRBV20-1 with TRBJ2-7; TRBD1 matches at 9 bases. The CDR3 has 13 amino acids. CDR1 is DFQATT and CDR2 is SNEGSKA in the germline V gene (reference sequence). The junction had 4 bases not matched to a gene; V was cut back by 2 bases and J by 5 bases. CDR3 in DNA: TGCAGTGCTAGAATTGGACAGGGGAACGAGCAGTACTTC. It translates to CSARIGQGNEQYF.

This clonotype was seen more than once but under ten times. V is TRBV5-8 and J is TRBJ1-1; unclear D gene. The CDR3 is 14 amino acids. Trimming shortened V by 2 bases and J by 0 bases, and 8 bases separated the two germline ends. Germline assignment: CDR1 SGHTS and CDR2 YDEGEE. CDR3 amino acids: CASSFEALNTEAFF. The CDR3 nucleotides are TGTGCCAGCAGCTTCGAGGCCCTGAACACTGAAGCTTTCTTT.

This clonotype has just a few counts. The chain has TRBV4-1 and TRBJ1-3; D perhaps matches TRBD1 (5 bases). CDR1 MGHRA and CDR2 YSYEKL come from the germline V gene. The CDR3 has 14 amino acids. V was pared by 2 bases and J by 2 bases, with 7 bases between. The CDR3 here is CASSQFRAGNTIYF. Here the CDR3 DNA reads TGCGCCAGCAGCCAATTCAGGGCTGGAAACACCATATATTTT.

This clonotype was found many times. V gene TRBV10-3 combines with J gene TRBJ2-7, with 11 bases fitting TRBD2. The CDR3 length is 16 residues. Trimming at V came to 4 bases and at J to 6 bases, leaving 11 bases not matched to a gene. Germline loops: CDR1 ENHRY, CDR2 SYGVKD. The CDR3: CAISGLAGTAAFEQYF. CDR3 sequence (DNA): TGTGCCATCAGTGGACTAGCGGGGACGGCGGCCTTCGAGCAGTACTTC.

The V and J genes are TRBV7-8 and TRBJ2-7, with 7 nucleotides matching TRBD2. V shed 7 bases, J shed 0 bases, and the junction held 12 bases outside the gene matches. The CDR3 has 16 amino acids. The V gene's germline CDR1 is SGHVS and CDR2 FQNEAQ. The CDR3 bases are TGTGCCAGCACCCCTAGCTACCGGGACTACTCCTACGAGCAGTACTTC. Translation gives CASTPSYRDYSYEQYF.

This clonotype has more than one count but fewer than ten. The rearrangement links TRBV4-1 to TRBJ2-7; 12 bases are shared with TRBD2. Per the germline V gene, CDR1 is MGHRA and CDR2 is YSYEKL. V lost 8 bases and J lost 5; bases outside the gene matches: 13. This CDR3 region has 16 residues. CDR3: CASDPGGGTSGHEQYF. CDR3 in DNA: TGCGCCAGCGACCCAGGGGGAGGGACTAGCGGGCACGAGCAGTACTTC.

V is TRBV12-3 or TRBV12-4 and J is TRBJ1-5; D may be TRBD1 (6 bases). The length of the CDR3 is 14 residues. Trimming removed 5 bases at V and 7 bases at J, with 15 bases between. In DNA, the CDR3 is TGTGCCAGCAGTCCGAAGGGGGTCGGCCAGCCCCAGCATTTT. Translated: CASSPKGVGQPQHF.

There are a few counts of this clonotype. CDR3 sequence (DNA): TGTGCCAGCAGGGTGGAACTAGGGCACACCGGGGAGCTGTTTTTT. Translating it yields CASRVELGHTGELFF. V usage is TRBV5-6 and J usage is TRBJ2-2, with D possibly TRBD2 on 5 matching bases. Trimming stripped 5 bases from V and 3 bases from J, with 14 bases between. The CDR3 extends over 15 amino acids. Germline V gene data show CDR1 as SGHDT and CDR2 as YYEEEE. Filled out from reference TRBV5-6 and TRBJ2-2, the complete variable domain reads DAGVTQSPTHLIKTRGQQVTLRCSPKSGHDTVSWYQQALGQGPQFIFQYYEEEERQRGNFPDRFSGHQFPNYSSELNVNALLLGDSALYLCASRVELGHTGELFFGEGSRLTVL.

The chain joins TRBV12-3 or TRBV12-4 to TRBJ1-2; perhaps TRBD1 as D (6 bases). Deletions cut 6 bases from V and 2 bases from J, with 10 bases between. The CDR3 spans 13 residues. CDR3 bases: TGTGCCAGCAGACTACAGGGAAACTATGGCTACACCTTC. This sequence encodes CASRLQGNYGYTF.

CDR3 nucleotides: TGTGCCAGCTCACCAAAGGGCGAATGGGGAGAGACCCAGTACTTC. It translates to CASSPKGEWGETQYF. V gene TRBV18 combines with J gene TRBJ2-5; no firm D call. Germline V gives CDR1 KGHSH, CDR2 LQKENI. The length of the CDR3 is 15 residues. The ends were cut back, 2 bases at V and 4 bases at J, with 14 bases in the middle.

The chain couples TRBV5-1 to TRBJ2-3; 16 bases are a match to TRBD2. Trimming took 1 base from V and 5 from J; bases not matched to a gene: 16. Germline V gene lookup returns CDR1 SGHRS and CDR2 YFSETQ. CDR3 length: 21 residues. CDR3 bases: TGCGCCAGCAGCTTGTCCCTAGGGGGACTAGCGGGAGGGCCGTTGGGAGATACGCAGTATTTT. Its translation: CASSLSLGGLAGGPLGDTQYF.

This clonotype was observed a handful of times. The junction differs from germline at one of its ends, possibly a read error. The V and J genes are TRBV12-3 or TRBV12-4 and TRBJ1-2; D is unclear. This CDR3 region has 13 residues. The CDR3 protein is CASNLLDPGGYTF. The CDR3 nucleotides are TGTGCCAGCAATTTATTAGACCCCGGAGGATACACCTTC.

The CDR3: CASSPGSQEAFF. In DNA, the CDR3 is TGTGCCAGCAGCCCTGGTTCGCAGGAAGCTTTCTTT. The chain employs TRBV7-9 and TRBJ1-1; D gene uncertain. The CDR3 extends over 12 amino acids. Germline V gene data show CDR1 as SEHNR and CDR2 as FQNEAQ (reference sequence). Trimming pared 5 bases from V and 8 bases from J, leaving 12 bases between.

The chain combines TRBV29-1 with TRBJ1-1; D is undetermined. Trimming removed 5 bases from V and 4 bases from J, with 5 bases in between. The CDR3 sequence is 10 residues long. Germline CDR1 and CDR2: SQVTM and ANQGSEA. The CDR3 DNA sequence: TGCAGCGTTTGGTCCACTGAAGCTTTCTTT. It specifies CSVWSTEAFF.

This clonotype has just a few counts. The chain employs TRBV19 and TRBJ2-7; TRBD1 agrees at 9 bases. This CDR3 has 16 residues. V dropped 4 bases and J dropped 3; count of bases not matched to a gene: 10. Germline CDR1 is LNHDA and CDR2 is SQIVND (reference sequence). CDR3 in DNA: TGTGCCAGTAGTACTCATATCGGACAGGGGAGCTACGAGCAGTACTTC. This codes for CASSTHIGQGSYEQYF.

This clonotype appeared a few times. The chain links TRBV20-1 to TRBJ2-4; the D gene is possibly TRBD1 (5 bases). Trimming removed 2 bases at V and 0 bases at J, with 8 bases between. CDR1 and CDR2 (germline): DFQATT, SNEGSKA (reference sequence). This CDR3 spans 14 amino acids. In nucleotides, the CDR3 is TGCAGTGCTAGACTGGGGCTAGCCAAAAACATTCAGTACTTC. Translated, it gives CSARLGLAKNIQYF.

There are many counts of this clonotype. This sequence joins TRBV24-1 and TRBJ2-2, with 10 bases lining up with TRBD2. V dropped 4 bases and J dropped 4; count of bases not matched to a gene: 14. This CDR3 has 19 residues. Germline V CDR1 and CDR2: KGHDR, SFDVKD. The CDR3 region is CATSDISGRVSSITGELFF. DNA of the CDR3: TGTGCCACCAGTGACATCAGCGGGAGGGTCAGCTCGATCACCGGGGAGCTGTTTTTT.

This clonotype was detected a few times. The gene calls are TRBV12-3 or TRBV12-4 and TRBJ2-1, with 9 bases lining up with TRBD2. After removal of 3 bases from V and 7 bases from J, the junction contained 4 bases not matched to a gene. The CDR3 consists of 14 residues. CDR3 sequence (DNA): TGTGCCAGCAGTTTCGCGGGAGGGCGTAATGAGCAGTTCTTC. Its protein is CASSFAGGRNEQFF.

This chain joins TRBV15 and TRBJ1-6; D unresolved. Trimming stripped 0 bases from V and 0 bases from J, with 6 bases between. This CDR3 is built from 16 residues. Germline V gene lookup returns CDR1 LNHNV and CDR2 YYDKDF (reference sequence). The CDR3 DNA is TGTGCCACCAGCAGAGATCCGAGCTCCTATAATTCACCCCTCCACTTT. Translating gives CATSRDPSSYNSPLHF.